The T cell receptor (beta chain) under discussion was sequenced for a study of blood T cell repertoires in COVID-19. At the level of the study: Samples taken during acute and convalescent COVID-19 were collected in the United States, Italy and Spain. From T cells, B-cell-depleted T cells, or PBMCs came the material, which was cDNA or gDNA.

V lost 5 bases and J lost 0; bases outside the gene matches: 8. Per the germline V gene, CDR1 is SQVTM and CDR2 is ANQGSEA. This CDR3 has 15 residues. In the original workflow: Amplification of reference gene primers provided the estimated nucleated cell counts. Some clones are missing from TCRdb's copy, which holds only in-frame ones; the method was immunoSEQ multiplex PCR. V, J and clone size derive from that table, while D and trimming were established from the DNA sequence. In the table there are 29,000 or so clones, around 80% of which are singletons. What was sequenced was peripheral blood. The TCR was taken from a woman in her 70s with acute or convalescent COVID-19. V usage is TRBV29-1 and J usage is TRBJ2-7, with 9 nucleotides matching TRBD1. This CDR3 reads CSVFGQGNPSYEQYF. As DNA, the CDR3 is TGCAGCGTTTTTGGACAGGGGAACCCCTCCTACGAGCAGTACTTC.